This is a list of T cell receptor beta chains from one sample in a study of cytomegalovirus exposure and HLA in healthy donors. Data came from immunoSEQ multiplex PCR; TCRdb stores just in-frame clones and leaves some out. The sample includes around 140,000 clones, approximately 84% seen only once; the top ten take approximately 1.6%. Sequenced material: PBMCs. Receptor source: a woman aged 18-35 years in good health and CMV-seronegative. Both conserved end residues are part of each CDR3. Each record gives: V gene, clone size, J gene, D gene, CDR3 protein, CDR3 DNA. A D gene is named only where the DNA matches it firmly. Clone size, where shown, is once, few, many, or a class for clones that have expanded.

v_call: TRBV6-5; clone_size: NA; j_call: TRBJ2-1; d_call: TRBD1; cdr3_aa: CASSYPDRVGEQFF; cdr3_nt: TGTGCCAGCAGTTACCCCGACAGGGTAGGTGAGCAGTTCTTC
v_call: TRBV27; clone_size: once; j_call: TRBJ1-1; d_call: TRBD1; cdr3_aa: CASSTRGAGTEAFF; cdr3_nt: TGTGCCAGCAGTACCAGGGGGGCGGGTACTGAAGCTTTCTTT
v_call: TRBV6-6; clone_size: once; j_call: TRBJ1-5; d_call: NA; cdr3_aa: CASSYSEEGGQPQHF; cdr3_nt: TGTGCCAGCAGTTACTCTGAGGAGGGTGGGCAGCCCCAGCATTTT
v_call: TRBV5-4; clone_size: NA; j_call: TRBJ1-3; d_call: NA; cdr3_aa: CASSPEGAGNTIYF; cdr3_nt: TGTGCCAGCAGCCCAGAGGGGGCTGGAAACACCATATATTTT
v_call: TRBV7-8; clone_size: NA; j_call: TRBJ1-1; d_call: NA; cdr3_aa: CASSLVTRGEAFF; cdr3_nt: TGTGCCAGCAGCTTAGTCACCAGGGGAGAAGCTTTCTTT
v_call: TRBV6-1; clone_size: NA; j_call: TRBJ2-7; d_call: NA; cdr3_aa: CASSETARAAYEQYF; cdr3_nt: TGTGCCAGCAGTGAAACGGCCAGGGCGGCCTACGAGCAGTACTTC
v_call: TRBV7-9; clone_size: NA; j_call: TRBJ2-5; d_call: TRBD1; cdr3_aa: CASTDRGNWETQYF; cdr3_nt: TGTGCCAGCACGGACAGGGGGAACTGGGAGACCCAGTACTTC
v_call: TRBV14; clone_size: NA; j_call: TRBJ2-5; d_call: NA; cdr3_aa: CASKGTGLQETQYF; cdr3_nt: TGTGCCAGCAAAGGAACAGGGCTTCAAGAGACCCAGTACTTC
v_call: TRBV30; clone_size: NA; j_call: TRBJ2-4; d_call: TRBD2; cdr3_aa: CAWSGWSGTGGIQYF; cdr3_nt: TGTGCCTGGAGTGGTTGGTCGGGAACGGGAGGCATTCAGTACTTC
v_call: TRBV7-2; clone_size: NA; j_call: TRBJ2-3; d_call: TRBD2; cdr3_aa: CASSLEDGRFTDTQYF; cdr3_nt: TGTGCCAGCAGCTTAGAGGACGGGAGGTTCACAGATACGCAGTATTTT
v_call: TRBV5-1; clone_size: NA; j_call: TRBJ2-6; d_call: TRBD1; cdr3_aa: CASSSRGQTYSGANVLAF; cdr3_nt: TGCGCCAGCAGCTCTAGGGGACAGACCTACTCTGGGGCCAACGTCCTGGCTTTC